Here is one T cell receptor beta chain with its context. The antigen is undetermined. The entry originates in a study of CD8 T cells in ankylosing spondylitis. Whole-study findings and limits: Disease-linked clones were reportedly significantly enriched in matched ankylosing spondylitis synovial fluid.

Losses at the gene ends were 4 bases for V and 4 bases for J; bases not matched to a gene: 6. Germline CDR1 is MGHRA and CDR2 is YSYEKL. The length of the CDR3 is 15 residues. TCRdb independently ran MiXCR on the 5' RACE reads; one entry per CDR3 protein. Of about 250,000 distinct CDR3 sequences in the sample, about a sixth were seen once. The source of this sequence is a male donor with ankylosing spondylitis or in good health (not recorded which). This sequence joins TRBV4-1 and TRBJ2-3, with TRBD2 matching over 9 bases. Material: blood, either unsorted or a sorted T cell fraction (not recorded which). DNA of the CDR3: TGCGCCAGCAGCCCCTATGCGGGAGGGGCAGATACGCAGTATTTT. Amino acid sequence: CASSPYAGGADTQYF.